The present T cell receptor beta chain was sequenced within a study of T cell repertoires in cytomegalovirus infection. Study-wide background: CMV infection together with matching HLA type was indicated by public TCR beta signatures.

This clonotype was detected ten times or more. Its antigen remains unidentified. One entry per CDR3 protein results from TCRdb running MiXCR on the reads. The sample holds about 250,000 distinct CDR3 sequences, 6.5% seen once. With V trimmed by 8 bases and J by 7 bases, 6 bases remained unmatched. The CDR3 length is 14 residues. Germline loops: CDR1 SNHLY, CDR2 FYNNEI. Study-wide points: The ex vivo response was dominated by HLA-C-restricted CMV-specific TCR beta clonotypes.

This TCR derives from a human donor in good health (CMV status not recorded). Some clones in this sample may be carry-over from other donors' samples. Sequencing used PBMCs. The V gene is TRBV2, the J gene TRBJ2-3; 13 bases align to TRBD2. The CDR3 reads CASLGTSGDHTQYF. The CDR3 nucleotides read TGTGCCAGCCTTGGGACTAGCGGGGATCATACGCAGTATTTT.